The 23 T cell receptor beta chains presented below share a single source sample, sequenced in a study of T cell changes during pregnancy in multiple sclerosis. Sequenced by immunoSEQ multiplex PCR; TCRdb stores in-frame clones only, minus some. The sample yields roughly 80,000 clones, around 93% seen once. The material was peripheral blood, obtained in the second trimester of pregnancy. The origin of the receptors is a female donor with multiple sclerosis, enrolled in a pregnancy study.

The chain employs TRBV10-3 and TRBJ2-3; 7 bases agree with TRBD2. The length of the CDR3 is 14 residues. The germline gives CDR1 ENHRY, CDR2 SYGVKD. Germline trimming cut 2 bases from V and 1 base from J; bases unmatched to any gene: 0. CDR3 in amino acids: CAISERGGTDTQYF. CDR3 coding DNA: TGTGCCATCAGTGAGCGGGGGGGCACAGATACGCAGTATTTT.

This CDR3 reads CASSEAMSGWGNQPQHF. The CDR3 DNA sequence: TGTGCCAGCAGTGAAGCAATGTCGGGGTGGGGCAATCAGCCCCAGCATTTT. This chain links TRBV6-1 with TRBJ1-5; D is unresolved. Germline CDR1 is MNHNS and CDR2 is SASEGT. The CDR3 is 17 amino acids. V was clipped by 0 bases and J by 2 bases, with 14 bases between them.

The chain combines TRBV6-1 with TRBJ2-3, with 10 bases that match TRBD1. Germline V gives CDR1 MNHNS, CDR2 SASEGT. V was pared by 4 bases and J by 3 bases, with 4 bases of the junction left unmatched. The CDR3 extends over 15 amino acids. The CDR3 here is CASSGGQGETDTQYF. The DNA for the CDR3 is TGTGCCAGCAGTGGCGGACAGGGGGAAACAGATACGCAGTATTTT.

To note about this clone: A junction boundary mismatches the germline segment, possibly from a read error. The chain is built from TRBV7-7 and TRBJ2-2, with 7 nucleotides matching TRBD2. This CDR3 is built from 17 residues. Germline V gene data show CDR1 as SSHAT and CDR2 as FNYEAQ (reference sequence). CDR3 sequence: CASSSGGKGGNTGELFF. The CDR3 DNA reads as TGTGCTAGCAGTTCCGGGGGGAAAGGCGGAAACACCGGGGAGCTGTTTTTT. Full variable domain (rest looked up from reference TRBV7-7 and TRBJ2-2): GAGVSQSPRYKVTKRGQDVTLRCDPISSHATLYWYQQALGQGPEFLTYFNYEAQPDKSGLPSDRFSAERPEGSISTLTIQRTEQRDSAMYRCASSSGGKGGNTGELFFGEGSRLTVL.

The chain has TRBV19 and TRBJ1-5; the D gene is possibly TRBD1 (6 bases). Trimming left V 8 bases short and J 2 bases short, with 13 bases between. Germline V CDR1 and CDR2: LNHDA, SQIVND (reference sequence). The CDR3 is 14 amino acids. CDR3 sequence reads: CASDEGGGNQPQHF. CDR3 nucleotides: TGTGCCAGTGACGAAGGGGGGGGCAATCAGCCCCAGCATTTT. Complete variable domain (other parts from reference TRBV19 and TRBJ1-5): DGGITQSPKYLFRKEGQNVTLSCEQNLNHDAMYWYRQDPGQGLRLIYYSQIVNDFQKGDIAEGYSVSREKKESFPLTVTSAQKNPTAFYLCASDEGGGNQPQHFGDGTRLSIL.

The chain is built from TRBV2 and TRBJ1-4; TRBD1 aligns across 10 bases. J was trimmed by 8 bases and V by 5 bases; bases with no gene match: 8. This CDR3 has 15 residues. Per germline, CDR1 SNHLY and CDR2 FYNNEI. CDR3 amino acids: CASSLTGTGDEKLFF. The CDR3 DNA sequence: TGTGCCAGCAGTCTGACCGGGACAGGGGACGAAAAACTGTTTTTT.

The V call is TRBV6-5, the J call TRBJ2-3; D remains unclear. Germline CDR1 and CDR2: MNHEY and SVGAGI. The CDR3 spans 15 residues. Trimming took 6 bases from V and 4 from J, leaving 17 bases between them. The CDR3 bases are TGTGCCAGCAGCCCGAGGTCTTATGGTGCAGATACGCAGTATTTT. Its translation: CASSPRSYGADTQYF.

V and J are TRBV6-1 and TRBJ1-4; D is unclear. The CDR3 has 15 residues. The germline gives CDR1 MNHNS, CDR2 SASEGT. V was pared by 6 bases and J by 5 bases, with 16 bases between. The CDR3 coding sequence is TGTGCCAGCAGGGGAGACCGAGTTACAAATGAAAAACTGTTTTTT. Its translation: CASRGDRVTNEKLFF.

This clone has just one count. The chain employs TRBV19 and TRBJ1-1; maybe TRBD1 (5 bases). The CDR3 contains 16 residues. V was cut by 0 bases and J by 1 base, with 12 bases left in between. Germline CDR1 LNHDA, CDR2 SQIVND (reference sequence). In nucleotides, the CDR3 is TGTGCCAGTAGTATAGATGGAACAGGTTCGAACACTGAAGCTTTCTTT. Translating it yields CASSIDGTGSNTEAFF.

The V and J genes are TRBV4-2 and TRBJ2-2; D is uncertain. The CDR3 has 16 residues. Germline CDR1 LGHNA, CDR2 YNFKEQ. The V gene lost 0 bases and the J gene lost 4 bases, with 12 bases spanning the gap. CDR3 nucleotide sequence: TGTGCCAGCAGCCAAGATCAGGCAGCTACCACCGGGGAGCTGTTTTTT. Protein product: CASSQDQAATTGELFF.

The chain uses TRBV5-6 and TRBJ1-4; tentative D call: TRBD1 (5 bases). The V gene lost 5 bases and the J gene lost 8 bases, with 13 bases spanning the gap. This CDR3 has 13 amino acids. The germline gives CDR1 SGHDT, CDR2 YYEEEE. As DNA, the CDR3 is TGTGCCAGCAGTCTCGTCTCAGGGGAAAAACTGTTTTTT. Translated: CASSLVSGEKLFF.

The rearrangement joins TRBV30 to TRBJ1-5; 8 positions match TRBD1. Germline lookup yields CDR1 GTSNPN and CDR2 SVGIG (reference sequence). After removal of 1 base from V and 7 bases from J, the junction contained 9 bases not matched to a gene. The CDR3 length is 15 residues. The CDR3 DNA follows: TGTGCCTGGAGTGATCGACAGGGGTTCGGCCAGCCCCAGCATTTT. Its protein product is CAWSDRQGFGQPQHF.

The chain couples TRBV18 to TRBJ2-1; 11 positions agree with TRBD2. The length of the CDR3 is 16 residues. Germline V gene data show CDR1 as KGHSH and CDR2 as LQKENI. J gave up 5 bases and V 3 bases, and 6 bases lay outside the gene matches. The CDR3 protein is CASSPRLAGQNNEQFF. The CDR3 nucleotides are TGTGCCAGCTCACCCAGACTAGCGGGGCAAAACAATGAGCAGTTCTTC.

This chain links TRBV9 with TRBJ1-5; D gene ambiguous. This CDR3 is 15 amino acids long. Germline V lookup: CDR1 SGDLS, CDR2 YYNGEE. The ends were cut back, 0 bases at V and 3 bases at J, with 10 bases in the middle. The DNA for the CDR3 is TGTGCCAGCAGCGTAGACCCAGCGATCAATCAGCCCCAGCATTTT. Protein product: CASSVDPAINQPQHF.

The chain joins TRBV4-1 to TRBJ2-7; a possible D gene is TRBD1 (6 bases). From germline, CDR1 is MGHRA and CDR2 YSYEKL. V lost 1 base and J lost 2, with 12 bases in between. The CDR3 covers 15 residues. The DNA for the CDR3 is TGCGCCAGCAGCCAAGTGAACAGGGTCACCTACGAGCAGTACTTC. It encodes CASSQVNRVTYEQYF.

This chain connects TRBV19 to TRBJ1-5; a weak D match, TRBD1 (6 bases). This CDR3 is 16 amino acids long. Germline lookup yields CDR1 LNHDA and CDR2 SQIVND (reference sequence). Deletions cut 6 bases from V and 3 bases from J, with 18 bases between. The CDR3 spells CASSRTVLMANQPQHF. The DNA of the CDR3 is TGTGCCAGTAGCAGGACAGTTCTAATGGCCAATCAGCCCCAGCATTTT. Full variable domain (outside the CDR3, taken from reference TRBV19 and TRBJ1-5): DGGITQSPKYLFRKEGQNVTLSCEQNLNHDAMYWYRQDPGQGLRLIYYSQIVNDFQKGDIAEGYSVSREKKESFPLTVTSAQKNPTAFYLCASSRTVLMANQPQHFGDGTRLSIL.

Here the CDR3 reads CASSPRGSGGLDEQFF. CDR3 DNA sequence: TGTGCCAGCAGCCCAAGGGGTAGCGGGGGGCTCGATGAGCAGTTCTTC. This chain uses TRBV7-3 with TRBJ2-1; 10 bases agree with TRBD2. After removal of 5 bases from V and 8 bases from J, the junction contained 12 bases not matched to a gene. CDR3 length: 16 residues. Germline loops: CDR1 SGHTA, CDR2 FQGTGA.

The chain links TRBV15 to TRBJ2-5; D may be TRBD1 (6 bases). Germline V gives CDR1 LNHNV, CDR2 YYDKDF (reference sequence). V was pared by 3 bases and J by 0 bases, with 11 bases between. This CDR3 contains 15 residues. CDR3 protein: CATSSWTEDQETQYF. CDR3 coding DNA: TGTGCCACCAGCAGTTGGACAGAAGACCAAGAGACCCAGTACTTC.

The chain uses TRBV15 and TRBJ1-4; possible D gene TRBD1, 5 bases. Germline V gives CDR1 LNHNV, CDR2 YYDKDF (reference sequence). V was clipped by 5 bases and J by 5 bases, with 15 bases between them. This CDR3 region has 15 residues. The CDR3 sequence: CATSPQRGSNEKLFF. In DNA form, the CDR3 reads TGTGCCACCAGCCCACAGCGGGGGAGCAATGAAAAACTGTTTTTT.

The rearrangement uses TRBV6-1 and TRBJ1-3; TRBD1 matches 7 bases. Trimming at V came to 3 bases and at J to 2 bases, leaving 13 bases not matched to a gene. This CDR3 is built from 18 residues. The germline CDR1 and CDR2 sequences are MNHNS and SASEGT. CDR3 amino acids: CASSELPGTVGAGNTIYF. The CDR3 DNA reads as TGTGCCAGCAGTGAGCTTCCCGGGACAGTCGGGGCTGGAAACACCATATATTTT.

This clone was picked up one time. The J gene is TRBJ1-2, the V gene TRBV20-1; 8 nucleotides line up with TRBD1. The germline CDR1 and CDR2 sequences are DFQATT and SNEGSKA (reference sequence). Losses at the gene ends were 6 bases for V and 6 bases for J; bases not matched to a gene: 3. The CDR3 loop spans 11 amino acids. CDR3 nucleotides: TGCAGTGCCCCGGACAGGGATGGCTACACCTTC. Translated, it gives CSAPDRDGYTF.

The gene calls are TRBV5-1 and TRBJ1-6; TRBD1 aligns across 7 bases. V dropped 4 bases and J dropped 7; count of bases not matched to a gene: 11. Germline loops: CDR1 SGHRS, CDR2 YFSETQ. This CDR3 has 16 residues. The CDR3 sequence is CASSPYRQGGNSPLHF. As DNA, the CDR3 is TGCGCCAGCAGCCCCTACCGACAGGGAGGCAATTCACCCCTCCACTTT.

J is TRBJ2-1 and V is TRBV27, with 16 positions matching TRBD2. CDR1 is MNHEY and CDR2 is SMNVEV in the germline V gene (reference sequence). This CDR3 region has 15 residues. Germline trimming cut 4 bases from V and 13 bases from J; bases unmatched to any gene: 7. This chain's CDR3 is CASSSPGLAGGPQFF. The CDR3 nucleotides read TGTGCCAGCAGTTCTCCGGGACTAGCGGGGGGGCCACAGTTCTTC.